Listed here are 18 T cell receptor beta chains from one sample, sequenced in a study of vaccination effects on CD4 cells after COVID-19. Expansion of antigen-specific CD4+ T cells with viral peptide pools was carried out by the ViraFEST assay before sequencing. Following 10 days of culture, CD4+ T cells were isolated. The participants, recipients of two vaccine doses, got either BNT162b2 or mRNA-1273. For these receptors, no antigen is known. Assay: immunoSEQ multiplex PCR; the TCRdb copy retains only in-frame clones and omits some. The profile shows 25,000 to 30,000 clones, more than 60% of them singletons. The sequences come from CD4+ T cells from PBMCs cultured with HCoV-NL63 spike peptides, collected after COVID-19 vaccination. These TCRs come from a human donor who received a COVID-19 vaccine.

This clone was seen only a few times. This chain connects TRBV15 to TRBJ1-3, with a weak D call TRBD1 (6 bases). This CDR3 has 15 residues. Germline CDR1 and CDR2: LNHNV and YYDKDF (reference sequence). Trimming took 0 bases from V and 6 from J, leaving 12 bases between them. The CDR3 region has the DNA TGTGCCACCAGCAGAGATCTTTCAGGGGAAAACACCATATATTTT. Residues: CATSRDLSGENTIYF.

V gene TRBV7-8 combines with J gene TRBJ2-2, with D perhaps matching TRBD1 (6 bases). This CDR3 spans 15 amino acids. Looked up from germline, CDR1 is SGHVS and CDR2 is FQNEAQ. The V end lost 2 bases, the J end lost 4 bases, and 11 bases lay between the germline ends. DNA for the CDR3: TGTGCCAGCAGCTTAAACAGGGTCGGCACCGGGGAGCTGTTTTTT. The encoded protein is CASSLNRVGTGELFF.

V and J are TRBV2 and TRBJ2-1; 10 nucleotides agree with TRBD2. The CDR3 loop spans 18 amino acids. Germline V lookup: CDR1 SNHLY, CDR2 FYNNEI. The trim removed 1 base at V and 1 base at J, leaving 7 bases unmatched. The DNA for the CDR3 is TGTGCCAGCAGTGAAGAACTAGCGGGGATGTGGTCCTACAATGAGCAGTTCTTC. Amino acids: CASSEELAGMWSYNEQFF.

The gene calls are TRBV6-5 and TRBJ1-5, with TRBD1 matching over 8 bases. Germline CDR1 MNHEY, CDR2 SVGAGI. V shed 4 bases, J shed 7 bases, and the junction held 9 bases outside the gene matches. The CDR3 sequence is 15 residues long. CDR3: CASSSGRDRTQPQHF. In DNA form, the CDR3 reads TGTGCCAGCAGTTCAGGGCGGGACAGGACACAGCCCCAGCATTTT.

This chain joins TRBV12-5 and TRBJ1-5, with D unclear. Germline CDR1 LGHNT, CDR2 FRNRAP. The CDR3 spans 18 residues. The V and J ends lost 0 bases and 0 bases respectively, with 15 bases between them. CDR3 amino acids: CASGLVRLGGSSNQPQHF. Here the CDR3 DNA reads TGTGCTAGTGGTTTGGTACGCTTAGGCGGGTCTAGCAATCAGCCCCAGCATTTT.

This clone has a single count. V is TRBV11-2 and J is TRBJ1-1; D is undetermined. Per germline, CDR1 SGHAT and CDR2 FQNNGV. The germline V and J ends were trimmed by 5 bases and 0 bases, with 10 bases remaining between them. This CDR3 has 14 residues. The CDR3 loop reads CASSPSSVNTEAFF. In DNA form, the CDR3 reads TGTGCCAGCAGCCCAAGCTCAGTGAACACTGAAGCTTTCTTT.

The chain employs TRBV7-2 and TRBJ2-3; 7 nucleotides line up with TRBD1. The CDR3 is 16 residues long. The ends lost 5 bases at V and 4 bases at J; junction bases unmatched: 12. CDR1 is SGHTA and CDR2 is FQGNSA in the germline V gene. Written as DNA, the CDR3 is TGTGCCAGCAGCACGAGACAGGGTTTTATTTCAGATACGCAGTATTTT. Translating gives CASSTRQGFISDTQYF. Variable domain in full (rest from reference TRBV7-2 and TRBJ2-3): GAGVSQSPSNKVTEKGKDVELRCDPISGHTALYWYRQSLGQGLEFLIYFQGNSAPDKSGLPSDRFSAERTGGSVSTLTIQRTQQEDSAVYLCASSTRQGFISDTQYFGPGTRLTVL.

This clone came up a few times. The chain couples TRBV5-4 to TRBJ2-3, with 7 bases fitting TRBD1. CDR3 length: 17 amino acids. Per germline, CDR1 SGHNT and CDR2 YYREEE (reference sequence). J gave up 2 bases and V 0 bases, and 9 bases lay outside the gene matches. The CDR3 nucleotides are TGTGCCAGCAGCTTGGAGTCCGGGACAGCTTCCACAGATACGCAGTATTTT. Its translation: CASSLESGTASTDTQYF.

This chain connects TRBV29-1 to TRBJ1-5; possible D gene TRBD1, 5 bases. V was pared by 4 bases and J by 5 bases, with 9 bases between. Germline V CDR1 and CDR2: SQVTM, ANQGSEA. This CDR3 region has 12 residues. CDR3 amino acids: CSVGARDQPQHF. DNA of the CDR3: TGCAGCGTTGGGGCCAGGGATCAGCCCCAGCATTTT.

Only a few counts were recorded for this clone. As DNA, the CDR3 is TGTGCCAGCAGCTTAGAGGGACAGGGGAATTCACCCCTCCACTTT. Residues: CASSLEGQGNSPLHF. This chain connects TRBV7-9 to TRBJ1-6; 10 bases are a match to TRBD1. Germline-derived CDR1 and CDR2 are SEHNR and FQNEAQ (reference sequence). CDR3 length: 15 residues. With V trimmed by 1 base and J by 7 bases, 1 base remained unmatched.

There are a few counts of this clone. The chain carries TRBV9 and TRBJ1-4; 7 bases agree with TRBD1. Germline V lookup: CDR1 SGDLS, CDR2 YYNGEE. The CDR3 is made up of 16 amino acids. With 1 base clipped from V and 8 bases from J, the junction kept 11 bases outside the gene matches. The CDR3 coding sequence is TGTGCCAGCAGCGTAACTCTAGACAGGGAGGGGGAAAAACTGTTTTTT. It is translated as CASSVTLDREGEKLFF. Full variable domain (outside the CDR3, taken from reference TRBV9 and TRBJ1-4): DSGVTQTPKHLITATGQRVTLRCSPRSGDLSVYWYQQSLDQGLQFLIQYYNGEERAKGNILERFSAQQFPDLHSELNLSSLELGDSALYFCASSVTLDREGEKLFFGSGTQLSVL.

This chain uses TRBV2 with TRBJ2-3; 11 nucleotides agree with TRBD2. V was clipped by 6 bases and J by 0 bases; unmatched bases: 8. CDR3 size: 17 residues. Germline V gene data show CDR1 as SNHLY and CDR2 as FYNNEI. The CDR3 DNA is TGTGCCAGCAGAGCCGATAGGACTAGCGGGAGCACAGATACGCAGTATTTT. Translating gives CASRADRTSGSTDTQYF.

V and J are TRBV4-1 and TRBJ2-3; no clear D. The CDR3 is made up of 15 amino acids. V lost 0 bases and J 0 bases, leaving 7 bases between the germline ends. From germline, CDR1 is MGHRA and CDR2 YSYEKL. The DNA of the CDR3 is TGCGCCAGCAGCCAAGACAGGAAGAGCACAGATACGCAGTATTTT. Translated, it gives CASSQDRKSTDTQYF.

The J gene is TRBJ1-6, the V gene TRBV27; 7 bases are a match to TRBD1. The CDR3 spans 15 residues. CDR1 and CDR2 from the germline V gene are MNHEY and SMNVEV (reference sequence). The J segment lost 6 bases and the V segment lost 6 bases, leaving 8 bases of the junction unmatched. The CDR3 DNA reads as TGTGCCAGCAGGACAGGGATCGGGGTTAATTCACCCCTCCACTTT. Encoded protein: CASRTGIGVNSPLHF.

The chain recombines TRBV2 with TRBJ1-4; tentatively, D is TRBD1 (5 bases). Germline values: CDR1 SNHLY, CDR2 FYNNEI. V lost 7 bases to trimming and J lost 7 bases, with 13 bases between them. The CDR3 extends over 13 amino acids. CDR3 nucleotide sequence: TGTGCCAGCACCCTCACGGGGGGTGAAAAACTGTTTTTT. Residues: CASTLTGGEKLFF.

This clone was observed once. The junction differs from germline at one of its ends, possibly a read error. The chain carries TRBV2 and TRBJ1-5, with 8 bases matching TRBD1. The CDR3 is made up of 15 amino acids. In germline, CDR1 is SNHLY, CDR2 FYNNEI. CDR3 region: CASREETGGNQPQHF. DNA of the CDR3: TGTGCCAGCAGGGAAGAGACAGGGGGCAATCAGCCCCAGCATTTT.

As DNA, the CDR3 is TGTGCCAGCAGTTTACGCGGCGGAATTTCTGAAAAACTGTTTTTT. Its translation is CASSLRGGISEKLFF. The rearrangement uses TRBV27 and TRBJ1-4; no clear D gene. Germline CDR1 MNHEY, CDR2 SMNVEV (reference sequence). V lost 2 bases and J lost 7, with 14 bases in between. The length of the CDR3 is 15 residues.

The chain uses TRBV3-1 (or the pseudogene TRBV3-2) and TRBJ2-1; TRBD2 aligns across 10 bases. The CDR3 length is 16 residues. The V gene end was trimmed by 2 bases and the J gene end by 2 bases; junction bases not matched to a gene: 3. Germline assignment: CDR1 LGHDT and CDR2 YNNKEL (reference sequence). Here the CDR3 DNA reads TGTGCCAGCAGCCAACTTAGCGGGAGGACCTACAATGAGCAGTTCTTC. It translates to CASSQLSGRTYNEQFF.